A selection of T cell receptor beta chains follows, all from one sample in a study of blood T cell repertoires in COVID-19. Sequenced by immunoSEQ multiplex PCR; TCRdb stores in-frame clones only, minus some. The sample holds about 260,000 clones, over 75% seen once. Sequencing used peripheral blood. These receptors originate from a human donor in a cohort sampled during active COVID-19. Each CDR3 is given with its conserved first and last residue. The D gene is left open where the match is weak. Part of the rows lack a size; the others show once, few, many or a class for expanded clones.

size	V	D	J	DNA	CDR3
once	TRBV6-5	-	TRBJ2-5	TGTGCCAGCAGTTACTCGTACGAAGTCGGGGCCCAGTACTTC	CASSYSYEVGAQYF
-	TRBV21-1	-	TRBJ1-3	TGTGCCAGCAGCAAAGATCGTACAGGACCGGTTCACTCTGGAAACACCATATATTTT	CASSKDRTGPVHSGNTIYF
-	TRBV27	-	TRBJ2-7	TGTGCCAGCAGTTGGGCAGTCGCCTACGAGCAGTACTTC	CASSWAVAYEQYF
-	TRBV24-1	TRBD1	TRBJ2-7	TGTGCCACCTCTCAGACGGGACAGGGCTACGAGCAGTACTTC	CATSQTGQGYEQYF
-	TRBV14	-	TRBJ2-5	TGTGCCAGCAGCCAAGGAGGCTACCAAGAGACCCAGTACTTC	CASSQGGYQETQYF
-	TRBV4-2	TRBD2	TRBJ2-7	TGTGCCAGCAGCCAATTAGCGGGAGGGCCTTACGAGCAGTACTTC	CASSQLAGGPYEQYF
-	TRBV5-4	-	TRBJ2-7	TGTGCCAGCAGGCGGGCCCAGGATAGCGGCTACGAGCAGTACTTC	CASRRAQDSGYEQYF
-	TRBV21-1	-	TRBJ1-5	TGTGCCAGCAGCACCTTAGGCGAGGGCTGGGTCAATCAGCCCCAGCATTTT	CASSTLGEGWVNQPQHF
-	TRBV5-4	-	TRBJ1-5	TGTGCCAGCAGCTTGGACAGGGCGCCCCAGCATTTT	CASSLDRAPQHF
-	TRBV5-1	-	TRBJ1-3	TGCGCCAGCAGCCCTTATGACATCGGAAACACCATATATTTT	CASSPYDIGNTIYF
-	TRBV7-9	TRBD2	TRBJ2-1	TGTGCCAGCAGCTTAACTAGCGGGACTTGGAATGAGCAGTTCTTC	CASSLTSGTWNEQFF
-	TRBV28	-	TRBJ2-7	TGTGCCAGCACCACAACCGCTTCCTACGAGCAGTACTTC	CASTTTASYEQYF
-	TRBV18	TRBD1	TRBJ1-2	TGTGCCAGCTCACCACTTGCACAGGGGGTCCATGGCTACACCTTC	CASSPLAQGVHGYTF
-	TRBV6-5	TRBD1	TRBJ1-1	TGTGCCAGCAGCCTGACAGGGGGTGGCACTGAAGCTTTCTTT	CASSLTGGGTEAFF
-	TRBV30	-	TRBJ2-3	TGTGCCTGGACCCTTTCGGATACGCAGTATTTT	CAWTLSDTQYF
once	TRBV19	TRBD2	TRBJ2-3	TGTGCCAGTACGGAGACTAGCGGGAGAACAGATACGCAGTATTTT	CASTETSGRTDTQYF
-	TRBV16	TRBD1	TRBJ1-2	TGTGCCAGCAGCCAAGGGACAGGGACGATAGACACTAACTATGGCTACACCTTC	CASSQGTGTIDTNYGYTF
-	TRBV11-2	TRBD1	TRBJ1-1	TGTGCCAGCAGCTTAGTTCCAGGGGGCAAGACTGAAGCTTTCTTT	CASSLVPGGKTEAFF
-	TRBV19	TRBD1	TRBJ2-2	TGTGCCAGTAGGGACAGGGGTACCGGGGAGCTGTTTTTT	CASRDRGTGELFF
-	TRBV6-2/TRBV6-3	-	TRBJ2-1	TGTGCCAGCAGTTGGCCAATACCGTACAATGAGCAGTTCTTC	CASSWPIPYNEQFF
once	TRBV5-1	-	TRBJ2-1	TGCGCCAGCAGCTTCGGGACAATGGAGTTCTTC	CASSFGTMEFF
-	TRBV27	-	TRBJ1-2	TGTGCCAGCAGTTTACAAGGAGGCGATGGCTACACCTTC	CASSLQGGDGYTF
-	TRBV7-3	TRBD2	TRBJ2-7	TGTGCCAGCAGCCCCGAGGGGAGGGGCGGGAGTATGTACGAGCAGTACTTC	CASSPEGRGGSMYEQYF
-	TRBV24-1	-	TRBJ2-1	TGTGCCACCAGTGATTTGGTTCGGAGCGAGCAGTTCTTC	CATSDLVRSEQFF
-	TRBV13	-	TRBJ2-7	TGTGCCAGCAGCTCCGGGGGACAGCACGAGCAGTACTTC	CASSSGGQHEQYF
-	TRBV2	-	TRBJ2-1	TGTGCCAGCAGCTTTGGACTAGGGGGGATGCAGTTCTTC	CASSFGLGGMQFF
-	TRBV4-3	-	TRBJ2-7	TGCGCCAGCAGCCTCGACAGTGACTCCTACGAGCAGTACTTC	CASSLDSDSYEQYF
-	TRBV7-9	TRBD1	TRBJ1-2	TGTGCCAGCAGCTTAGCCCGGGGACAGGGGGCCAACTATGGCTACACCTTC	CASSLARGQGANYGYTF
-	TRBV7-8	-	TRBJ1-5	TGTGCCAGCAGCGACGACGGGGGAGCTCAGCCCCAGCATTTT	CASSDDGGAQPQHF
once	TRBV10-1	-	TRBJ2-5	TGCGCCAGCAGTGAGTCGGGCAGGGTTGAGACCCAGTACTTC	CASSESGRVETQYF
-	TRBV20-1	-	TRBJ2-4	TGCAGTGCTAGTGCCGGGATCATTCAGTACTTC	CSASAGIIQYF
-	TRBV30	-	TRBJ1-1	TGTGCCTGGACCTTTCCCGGGATTGAAGCTTTCTTT	CAWTFPGIEAFF
-	TRBV18	TRBD1	TRBJ1-2	TGTGCCAGCTCATCGACAGGGGAGGCTGGCTACACCTTC	CASSSTGEAGYTF
-	TRBV6-6	TRBD2	TRBJ2-5	TGTGCCAGCAGCCACGCGGGGGGTGGGGAGACCCAGTACTTC	CASSHAGGGETQYF
-	TRBV5-6	TRBD1	TRBJ2-7	TGTGCCAGCAGCTTGCCCGTCGGGACAGGGACATACGAGCAGTACTTC	CASSLPVGTGTYEQYF
-	TRBV10-3	TRBD2	TRBJ2-7	TGTGCCATCAGTGAGTCGGTCGGGGAGGGCGAGCAGTACTTC	CAISESVGEGEQYF
-	TRBV7-9	-	TRBJ2-7	TGTGCCAGCAGCCAGCGTGGGGCGCTATCGGACGAGCAGTACTTC	CASSQRGALSDEQYF
-	TRBV27	TRBD2	TRBJ2-1	TGTGCCAGCAGGTTAGCGGGGCCCTCCTACAATGAGCAGTTCTTC	CASRLAGPSYNEQFF
-	TRBV3-1/TRBV3-2	-	TRBJ1-1	TGTGCCAGCAGCCAAGGAGAGGTGGGCACTGAAGCTTTCTTT	CASSQGEVGTEAFF
-	TRBV20-1	-	TRBJ2-1	TGCAGTCTCACGAGGGATGAGCAGTTCTTC	CSLTRDEQFF
-	TRBV5-4	-	TRBJ2-3	TGTGCCAGCAGCCCGGCGGGCCAGGGGATACAAGATACGCAGTATTTT	CASSPAGQGIQDTQYF
-	TRBV18	TRBD1	TRBJ1-1	TGTGCCAGCTCACAACAGACAGGGAAGAACACTGAAGCTTTCTTT	CASSQQTGKNTEAFF